The 15 T cell receptor beta chains in this list originate from one sample, sequenced in a study of shared clonotypes between healthy human individuals. Produced via immunoSEQ multiplex PCR; TCRdb's table is partial and in-frame only. The sample has about 2.1 million clones; approximately 94% are singletons. The naive CD8 fraction comprised CD45RO-negative cells positively selected for CCR7 and excluded terminally differentiated effector memory CD45RA+ cells. The sequencing input was naive CD8+ T cells from PBMCs. These receptors all stem from a man aged 18 to 29 in good health. Some clones in this sample may be carry-over from other donors' samples.

The V call is TRBV28, the J call TRBJ1-2; D possibly corresponds to TRBD1 (6 bases). This CDR3 is 15 amino acids long. V was pared by 6 bases and J by 8 bases, with 22 bases between. Looked up from germline, CDR1 is MDHEN and CDR2 is SYDVKM. The CDR3 loop is CASRFKGGPYKGYTF. CDR3 nucleotide sequence: TGTGCCAGCAGATTCAAGGGGGGACCCTATAAAGGCTACACCTTC.

This clone appeared a few times. The gene calls are TRBV13 and TRBJ1-4, with 8 positions matching TRBD1. V trimming: 7 bases; J trimming: 5 bases; junction bases outside the gene matches: 3. CDR1 is PRHDT, CDR2 FYEKMQ, per germline (reference sequence). There are 13 residues in the CDR3. DNA of the CDR3: TGTGCCAGCAACCGACAGGGGAATGAAAAACTGTTTTTT. This codes for CASNRQGNEKLFF.

This clone was seen a single time. The V gene is TRBV10-3, the J gene TRBJ2-1; TRBD2 agrees at 11 bases. V gave up 2 bases and J gave up 7 bases; unmatched junction bases: 16. This CDR3 contains 19 residues. Germline CDR1 reads ENHRY; CDR2 reads SYGVKD. Here the CDR3 reads CAISEVLAGGLQEMNEQFF. CDR3 nucleotides: TGTGCCATCAGTGAGGTGTTAGCGGGAGGGCTCCAGGAGATGAATGAGCAGTTCTTC.

The chain combines TRBV29-1 with TRBJ2-5, with TRBD2 identical over 7 bases. V lost 4 bases and J lost 5; bases outside the gene matches: 13. Germline CDR1 is SQVTM and CDR2 is ANQGSEA. CDR3 length: 15 amino acids. The DNA of the CDR3 is TGCAGCGTTGCTAGAACGGGCGGGGGTAGGGAGACCCAGTACTTC. Amino acid sequence: CSVARTGGGRETQYF.

This chain joins TRBV11-2 and TRBJ1-1; D uncertain. Germline-derived CDR1 and CDR2 are SGHAT and FQNNGV. This CDR3 spans 12 amino acids. The V gene lost 0 bases and the J gene lost 4 bases, with 3 bases spanning the gap. CDR3 sequence reads: CASSLDGTEAFF. The CDR3 bases are TGTGCCAGCAGCTTAGACGGCACTGAAGCTTTCTTT.

This chain connects TRBV19 to TRBJ2-1; the match to TRBD2 covers 7 bases. J lost 10 bases, V lost 3 bases, and 9 bases had no gene match. The CDR3 has 14 residues. The germline gives CDR1 LNHDA, CDR2 SQIVND (reference sequence). The CDR3 protein is CASSMGGPIQEQFF. CDR3 DNA sequence: TGTGCCAGTAGTATGGGAGGGCCAATTCAGGAGCAGTTCTTC.

Here the CDR3 reads CASSARSYEQYF. Written as DNA, the CDR3 is TGTGCCAGCAGTGCCCGCTCCTACGAGCAGTACTTC. The chain joins TRBV25-1 to TRBJ2-7; no reliable D call. Trimming removed 4 bases from V and 0 bases from J, with 4 bases in between. Germline V gene lookup returns CDR1 MGHDK and CDR2 SYGVNS. The CDR3 sequence is 12 residues long.

The CDR3 sequence is CAAKPGCVSPYEQYF. CDR3 bases: TGTGCCGCAAAACCCGGATGTGTCAGCCCCTACGAGCAGTACTTC. V usage is TRBV19 and J usage is TRBJ2-7; D gene unclear. Germline V gives CDR1 LNHDA, CDR2 SQIVND (reference sequence). The V end was cut by 11 bases, the J end by 2 bases, with 22 bases between. The CDR3 has 15 amino acids.

The chain couples TRBV7-9 to TRBJ2-7; 10 bases match TRBD2. CDR1 is SEHNR, CDR2 FQNEAQ, per germline (reference sequence). CDR3 length equals 19 residues. V lost 6 bases, J lost 2 bases, and 19 bases stayed unmatched. The CDR3, as DNA: TGTGCCAGCAGGCCGCCCGGGACTAGCGCCCCTTTCGTCCCCTACGAGCAGTACTTC. Its protein is CASRPPGTSAPFVPYEQYF.

The chain links TRBV7-9 to TRBJ2-7; D ambiguous. Trimming pared 5 bases from V and 0 bases from J, leaving 8 bases between. Germline V gene sequence: CDR1 SEHNR, CDR2 FQNEAQ (reference sequence). The CDR3 has 13 residues. In nucleotides, the CDR3 is TGTGCCAGCAGCCCCGCTCACTCCTACGAGCAGTACTTC. Translation: CASSPAHSYEQYF. The full variable domain, in which reference TRBV7-9 and TRBJ2-7 provide the parts outside the CDR3, is DTGVSQNPRHKITKRGQNVTFRCDPISEHNRLYWYRQTLGQGPEFLTYFQNEAQLEKSRLLSDRFSAERPKGSFSTLEIQRTEQGDSAMYLCASSPAHSYEQYFGPGTRLTVT.

This sequence joins TRBV11-2 and TRBJ2-7; D not certain. The length of the CDR3 is 12 residues. Germline V CDR1 and CDR2: SGHAT, FQNNGV. V dropped 1 base and J dropped 5 bases, with 6 bases sitting between them. The CDR3 DNA reads TGTGCCAGCAGCTTAGCGACTGACGAGCAGTACTTC. Translated: CASSLATDEQYF.

V usage is TRBV11-2 and J usage is TRBJ2-7; tentatively, D is TRBD2 (5 bases). Germline V CDR1 and CDR2: SGHAT, FQNNGV. This CDR3 contains 15 residues. Trimming took 0 bases from V and 3 from J, leaving 12 bases between them. The CDR3, as DNA: TGTGCCAGCAGCTTAGATGGCGTTAGCGACTACGAGCAGTACTTC. The encoded protein is CASSLDGVSDYEQYF. The full variable domain, its missing parts supplied by reference TRBV11-2 and TRBJ2-7, is EAGVAQSPRYKIIEKRQSVAFWCNPISGHATLYWYQQILGQGPKLLIQFQNNGVVDDSQLPKDRFSAERLKGVDSTLKIQPAKLEDSAVYLCASSLDGVSDYEQYFGPGTRLTVT.

The V and J genes are TRBV1 and TRBJ2-1; the table gives TRBD2 as D, unverified against the DNA. TRBV1 is flagged as a pseudogene. The CDR3 covers 16 residues. The DNA of the CDR3 is TGCACCAGCAGCCAGGGGGGCACGGGAGGGGTCAATGAGCAGTTCTTC. Translated: CTSSQGGTGGVNEQFF.

The rearrangement joins TRBV28 to TRBJ2-1; the match to TRBD1 covers 7 bases. V was clipped by 3 bases and J by 2 bases; unmatched bases: 7. The CDR3 has 16 amino acids. Germline lookup yields CDR1 MDHEN and CDR2 SYDVKM. The CDR3 DNA reads as TGTGCCAGCAGTTTCCCGGACAGGTACGCCTACAATGAGCAGTTCTTC. It codes for CASSFPDRYAYNEQFF.

The chain combines TRBV2 with TRBJ1-1; TRBD1 matches at 8 bases. From germline, CDR1 is SNHLY and CDR2 FYNNEI. This CDR3 region has 14 residues. The ends lost 5 bases at V and 7 bases at J; junction bases unmatched: 9. In DNA form, the CDR3 reads TGTGCCAGCAGTTCCCGGGACAGGTCAGGTGAAGCTTTCTTT. Its translation: CASSSRDRSGEAFF.